These T cell receptor beta chains were read from a single sample in a study of blood T cell repertoires in COVID-19. The assay was immunoSEQ multiplex PCR, and TCRdb's table has in-frame clones only and misses some. The table has 150,000 to 200,000 clones, around 80% seen once. The sample comprised PBMCs or T cells enriched from blood (not recorded which). The origin of the receptors is a woman aged 50 to 65 with acute COVID-19. Each CDR3 is given without its conserved first and last residue.

V	J	CDR3
TRBV6-5	TRBJ2-2	ASSSQGGTGELF
TRBV30	TRBJ1-2	AWSDSYGYT
TRBV28	TRBJ1-2	ASSPPPGQGWKGGFWNN
TRBV5-1	TRBJ2-4	ASSPGGTKNIQY
TRBV27	TRBJ1-5	ASSLSQGLGRNNQPQH
TRBV11-2	TRBJ1-3	ASSPDRGGGNTIY
TRBV5-1	TRBJ1-6	ASSRRQPGDSPLH
TRBV9	TRBJ1-2	ASSGFGTENYGYT
TRBV2	TRBJ1-2	ASVAVRGRGGYT
TRBV5-1	TRBJ2-5	ASSLGNSETQY
TRBV25-1	TRBJ1-5	ASRGGRDDQPQH
TRBV7-3	TRBJ1-6	ASSLSGGDSPLH
TRBV28	TRBJ1-6	ASSLPPGQGAHRSPLH
TRBV11-3	TRBJ1-1	ASSFTGGMRNTEAF
TRBV5-1	TRBJ1-4	ASRRDGNEKLF
TRBV4-2	TRBJ2-1	ASSHVTSGGYNEQF
TRBV7-2	TRBJ1-5	ASSLAAQGVGQPQH
TRBV13	TRBJ1-1	ASSLGDRIMNTEAF
TRBV7-2	TRBJ1-1	ASSRLDRESEAF
TRBV7-6	TRBJ2-2	ASSRLAGGDTGELF
TRBV7-2	TRBJ1-2	ASSPRQGSYGYT
TRBV28	TRBJ1-2	ASTFRDRDYGYT
TRBV21-1	TRBJ1-2	ASSTPGQGCGYT
TRBV9	TRBJ2-6	ASSITGGLVTGANVLT
TRBV19	TRBJ1-5	ASSIDPTGLNQPQH
TRBV11-2	TRBJ1-2	ASSSTGGHNYGYT
TRBV29-1	TRBJ2-1	SVGPSGNEQF
TRBV2	TRBJ1-2	ASRYIEAGAAVSYT
TRBV7-3	TRBJ1-6	ASSSSYNSPLH
TRBV18	TRBJ1-5	ASSPENYGPQH
TRBV5-4	TRBJ1-1	ASSFTPNTEAF
TRBV7-8	TRBJ2-2	ASSLGWFRGAGELF
TRBV11-1	TRBJ2-1	ASSFSLNEQF
TRBV28	TRBJ2-2	ASQPAGSLTGELF
TRBV10-1	TRBJ2-1	ASTDRSVGEQF
TRBV21-1	TRBJ1-4	ASSLTGNEKLF
TRBV5-6	TRBJ2-3	ASSATSGGTDTQY
TRBV3-1/TRBV3-2	TRBJ1-5	ASSQAETGFVQPQH
TRBV7-6	TRBJ2-1	ASSASGAGNEQF
TRBV5-6	TRBJ2-1	ASSLFQGAVNEQF
TRBV27	TRBJ2-5	ASSFQGAQTQY
TRBV19	TRBJ1-3	ASRPISPGQGSGVAGNTIY
TRBV4-2	TRBJ1-1	ASSQGGGDGNTEAF
TRBV14	TRBJ2-1	ASSGQTSGGLDEQF
TRBV7-9	TRBJ1-6	ASSSGGDSPLH